One sample yielded the 9 T cell receptor beta chains listed below, sequenced in a study of Ad26.COV2.S vaccination and SARS-CoV-2 variants. Repertoires were generated with immunoSEQ multiplex PCR, while TCRdb's copy carries only in-frame clones and drops some. The repertoire includes 430,000 or so clones, 89% of them detected once, and 2.5% to 3% sits in the top ten. Regarding treatment: about 20 received Ad26.COV2.S at low or high dose, single or two shots; about 5 received placebo; per-sample allocation not given. Sampling happened 63 days after the first vaccine or placebo injection. The material sequenced was peripheral blood, taken in a trial of Ad26.COV2.S vaccine versus placebo. Every receptor here comes from a person between 18 and 65 years old who received the Ad26.COV2.S COVID-19 vaccine or a placebo.

Comment on this clone: The sample holds other DNA sequences that translate to the same CDR3. The chain employs TRBV28 and TRBJ1-2, with D perhaps matching TRBD1 (5 bases). The CDR3 sequence is 12 residues long. V was trimmed by 6 bases and J by 4 bases, leaving 9 bases between them. Germline CDR1 and CDR2: MDHEN and SYDVKM. The CDR3 here is CASRQGTYGYTF. CDR3 DNA: TGTGCCAGCAGGCAAGGGACCTATGGCTACACCTTC.

The chain has TRBV6-5 and TRBJ1-2; D perhaps matches TRBD1 (5 bases). The germline CDR1 and CDR2 sequences are MNHEY and SVGAGI. The CDR3 totals 15 residues. V was clipped by 7 bases and J by 4 bases, with 19 bases between them. CDR3 protein: CASKWDGLTSYGYTF. CDR3 coding DNA: TGTGCCAGCAAATGGGACGGCCTGACTTCCTATGGCTACACCTTC.

V gene TRBV4-3 combines with J gene TRBJ2-1, with D perhaps TRBD1 or TRBD2 (5 bases each). This CDR3 has 16 residues. V lost 3 bases to trimming and J lost 3 bases, with 15 bases between them. Germline loops: CDR1 LGHNA, CDR2 YSLEER. CDR3 in DNA: TGCGCCAGCAGCCAGGACTCGAATGGGGGCTACAATGAGCAGTTCTTC. It encodes CASSQDSNGGYNEQFF.

The chain has TRBV18 and TRBJ1-1; 7 nucleotides align to TRBD1. V trimming: 1 base; J trimming: 0 bases; junction bases outside the gene matches: 2. The CDR3 runs 15 residues. Germline loops: CDR1 KGHSH, CDR2 LQKENI. This CDR3 reads CASSPRQGVNTEAFF. The CDR3 DNA follows: TGTGCCAGCTCACCACGACAGGGAGTGAACACTGAAGCTTTCTTT.

The chain employs TRBV6-5 and TRBJ2-5; 8 nucleotides agree with TRBD2. The CDR3 contains 16 residues. Germline lookup yields CDR1 MNHEY and CDR2 SVGAGI. The V segment lost 2 bases and the J segment 5 bases; nucleotides outside the gene matches: 10. For the CDR3, the DNA is TGTGCCAGCAGTTACGGGGCGGGGGGAGTAGAGGAGACCCAGTACTTC. Residues: CASSYGAGGVEETQYF.

V is TRBV18 and J is TRBJ2-1; 10 nucleotides agree with TRBD2. The CDR3 length is 17 residues. The trim removed 0 bases at V and 9 bases at J, leaving 11 bases unmatched. The V gene's germline CDR1 is KGHSH and CDR2 LQKENI. CDR3 in amino acids: CASSPPKRGGLAGEQFF. The DNA for the CDR3 is TGTGCCAGCTCACCACCGAAGCGGGGGGGCCTTGCCGGTGAGCAGTTCTTC.

The genes are TRBV10-3 and TRBJ1-2; 9 bases are shared with TRBD1. The CDR3 runs to 16 residues. V dropped 7 bases and J dropped 3; count of bases not matched to a gene: 12. The germline V gene encodes CDR1 ENHRY and CDR2 SYGVKD. The CDR3 bases are TGTGCCATCACAAACAATCGGGACAGGGCTCACTATGGCTACACCTTC. Translation gives CAITNNRDRAHYGYTF.

This chain uses TRBV9 with TRBJ1-2; 7 positions match TRBD1. The CDR3 is made up of 15 amino acids. Trimming took 0 bases from V and 5 from J; bases not matched to a gene: 7. Germline assignment: CDR1 SGDLS and CDR2 YYNGEE. This chain's CDR3 is CASSVGTGARYGYTF. CDR3 nucleotides: TGTGCCAGCAGCGTAGGAACAGGGGCTCGGTATGGCTACACCTTC.

V usage is TRBV27 and J usage is TRBJ2-5; 7 bases align to TRBD1. With V trimmed by 6 bases and J by 2 bases, 3 bases remained unmatched. This CDR3 spans 13 amino acids. CDR1 and CDR2 (germline): MNHEY, SMNVEV (reference sequence). The CDR3 DNA reads TGTGCCAGCAGCAACAGGGGTCAAGAGACCCAGTACTTC. Protein sequence: CASSNRGQETQYF.